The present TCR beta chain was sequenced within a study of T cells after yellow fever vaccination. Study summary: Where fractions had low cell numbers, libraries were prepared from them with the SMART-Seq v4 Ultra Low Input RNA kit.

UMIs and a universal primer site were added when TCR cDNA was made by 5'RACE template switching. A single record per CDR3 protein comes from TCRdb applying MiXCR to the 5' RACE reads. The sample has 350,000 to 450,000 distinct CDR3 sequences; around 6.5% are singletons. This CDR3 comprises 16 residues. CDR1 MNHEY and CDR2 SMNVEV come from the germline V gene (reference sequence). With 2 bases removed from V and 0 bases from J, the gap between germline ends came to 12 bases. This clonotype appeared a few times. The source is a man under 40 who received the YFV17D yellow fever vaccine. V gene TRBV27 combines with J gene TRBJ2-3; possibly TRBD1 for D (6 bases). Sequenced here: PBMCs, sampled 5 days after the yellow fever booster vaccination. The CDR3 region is CASSLDGDTSTDTQYF. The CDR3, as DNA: TGTGCCAGCAGTTTAGACGGGGACACTAGCACAGATACGCAGTATTTT.